The text below deals with one T cell receptor (beta chain). Its antigen is currently unknown. This sample was taken from a study of beta chain features in type 1 diabetes. General observations from the study: Shortening of TCRB CDR3s, moderate but significant, appeared in all four CD4+ subsets of Type 1 diabetes patients. More deletions and fewer insertions at VDJ junctions were found in patients with type 1 diabetes. A cDNA-based sequencing approach could over-represent cells with high TCR expression.

cDNA synthesis used the whole RNA isolate, giving expressed TCRB sequences. Method: immunoSEQ multiplex PCR; TCRdb's copy keeps in-frame clones and lacks some. The sample comprises around 280,000 clones, about 7.8% of which are singletons, and more than 1% rests with the top ten. The CDR3 loop spans 17 amino acids. Losses at the gene ends were 5 bases for V and 8 bases for J; bases not matched to a gene: 15. CDR1 is MNHEY and CDR2 is SMNVEV in the germline V gene (reference sequence). Staining for CD45RO/CCR7/CD25/CD127/CD95/CD27 allowed sorting of CD4+ naive, central memory, regulatory and stem cell-like memory cells.

V gene TRBV27 combines with J gene TRBJ1-6; 7 bases match TRBD1. This TCR came from a young woman in good health. The material sequenced was central memory CD4+ T cells from blood. The CDR3 protein is CASSRRQGPLGDSPLHF. CDR3 bases: TGTGCCAGCAGTAGGAGACAGGGTCCCCTGGGCGATTCACCCCTCCACTTT.